Below are 21 T cell receptor beta chains sequenced from a single sample in a study of blood T cell repertoires in COVID-19. This table comes from immunoSEQ multiplex PCR, and its TCRdb copy is limited to in-frame clones, with some not included. Altogether over 150,000 clones are present, roughly 83% being singletons, with the ten largest covering less than 3.5%. Sequencing was performed on peripheral blood. These receptors were taken from a woman in her sixties with acute or convalescent COVID-19.

The J gene is TRBJ2-3, the V gene TRBV4-1, with 7 bases matching TRBD2. V lost 4 bases and J lost 0; bases outside the gene matches: 10. The germline V gene encodes CDR1 MGHRA and CDR2 YSYEKL. The CDR3 covers 17 residues. The CDR3 reads CASSPGTGGTSTDTQYF. CDR3 nucleotides: TGCGCCAGCAGCCCCGGAACCGGGGGGACTAGCACAGATACGCAGTATTTT.

This chain joins TRBV5-4 and TRBJ2-1; a weak D match, TRBD1 (6 bases). Germline CDR1 reads SGHNT; CDR2 reads YYREEE (reference sequence). Trimming left V 2 bases short and J 4 bases short, with 10 bases between. This CDR3 contains 14 residues. The CDR3 region is CASSLQGLYNEQFF. Here the CDR3 DNA reads TGTGCCAGCAGCTTACAGGGTTTATACAATGAGCAGTTCTTC. The variable domain in full, completed from reference TRBV5-4 and TRBJ2-1, reads ETGVTQSPTHLIKTRGQQVTLRCSSQSGHNTVSWYQQALGQGPQFIFQYYREEENGRGNFPPRFSGLQFPNYSSELNVNALELDDSALYLCASSLQGLYNEQFFGPGTRLTVL.

The chain carries TRBV10-3 and TRBJ2-1; TRBD2 is a possible D gene (6 bases). The CDR3 contains 15 residues. V lost 3 bases and J lost 4, with 13 bases in between. Germline V CDR1 and CDR2: ENHRY, SYGVKD. CDR3 nucleotides: TGTGCCATCAGTGAACTAGGGACTGATTACAATGAGCAGTTCTTC. It specifies CAISELGTDYNEQFF.

The J gene is TRBJ1-6, the V gene TRBV7-9, with TRBD1 matching 8 bases. Germline V CDR1 and CDR2: SEHNR, FQNEAQ (reference sequence). Trimming cost V 1 base and J 7 bases; bases outside gene matches: 6. This CDR3 is built from 16 residues. The CDR3 reads CASSLGPGQANSPLHF. As DNA, the CDR3 is TGTGCCAGCAGCTTAGGACCGGGACAGGCGAATTCACCCCTCCACTTT.

This sequence joins TRBV5-4 and TRBJ2-7, with D possibly matching TRBD2 (5 bases). Germline assignment: CDR1 SGHNT and CDR2 YYREEE (reference sequence). V was trimmed by 0 bases and J by 2 bases, leaving 12 bases between them. The CDR3 is 15 residues long. The CDR3 sequence is CASSLGGSVPYEQYF. The CDR3 region has the DNA TGTGCCAGCAGCTTGGGCGGGTCGGTCCCCTACGAGCAGTACTTC.

This rearrangement joins TRBV25-1 to TRBJ1-3; tentative D call: TRBD1 (5 bases). This CDR3 is 16 amino acids long. The germline V and J ends were trimmed by 5 bases and 0 bases, with 14 bases remaining between them. Germline V gives CDR1 MGHDK, CDR2 SYGVNS. The CDR3 nucleotides read TGTGCCAGCAGTCCACATAAGACAGTCTCTGGAAACACCATATATTTT. Its protein product is CASSPHKTVSGNTIYF. The complete variable domain, with remaining parts taken from reference TRBV25-1 and TRBJ1-3, reads EADIYQTPRYLVIGTGKKITLECSQTMGHDKMYWYQQDPGMELHLIHYSYGVNSTEKGDLSSESTVSRIRTEHFPLTLESARPSHTSQYLCASSPHKTVSGNTIYFGEGSWLTVV.

The chain carries TRBV30 and TRBJ2-6, with D perhaps matching TRBD1 (5 bases). Germline V gene lookup returns CDR1 GTSNPN and CDR2 SVGIG (reference sequence). CDR3 length: 18 amino acids. Trimming left V 4 bases short and J 0 bases short, with 19 bases between. The CDR3 DNA sequence: TGTGCCTGGACCCTAGGCAGGGTGGCTATCTCTGGGGCCAACGTCCTGACTTTC. Protein product: CAWTLGRVAISGANVLTF.

The rearrangement uses TRBV7-2 and TRBJ1-6; D is ambiguous. Deletions cut 3 bases from V and 10 bases from J, with 10 bases between. The CDR3 has 13 residues. The germline CDR1 and CDR2 sequences are SGHTA and FQGNSA. CDR3 sequence reads: CASSFDILSPLHF. As DNA, the CDR3 is TGTGCCAGCAGCTTCGACATCCTCTCACCCCTCCACTTT.

The rearrangement uses TRBV5-4 and TRBJ2-7; TRBD1 agrees at 9 bases. Germline loops: CDR1 SGHNT, CDR2 YYREEE (reference sequence). With 1 base clipped from V and 2 bases from J, the junction kept 1 base outside the gene matches. The CDR3 runs 14 residues. DNA of the CDR3: TGTGCCAGCAGCTTGAGGACAGGGGCCTACGAGCAGTACTTC. It codes for CASSLRTGAYEQYF. The full variable domain, completed using reference TRBV5-4 and TRBJ2-7, is ETGVTQSPTHLIKTRGQQVTLRCSSQSGHNTVSWYQQALGQGPQFIFQYYREEENGRGNFPPRFSGLQFPNYSSELNVNALELDDSALYLCASSLRTGAYEQYFGPGTRLTVT.

This chain uses TRBV12-2 with TRBJ2-1; the table's D call of TRBD2 was not tested on the DNA. TRBV12-2 counts as a pseudogene. CDR3 length: 16 amino acids. The DNA for the CDR3 is TGTGCAAGTCGCTCGCCGGGGGAAGTTCTACCTAATGAGCAGTTCTTC. It translates to CASRSPGEVLPNEQFF.

The chain links TRBV7-9 to TRBJ2-1, with 10 bases matching TRBD1. The CDR3 extends over 13 amino acids. V shed 8 bases, J shed 6 bases, and the junction held 4 bases outside the gene matches. Germline CDR1 is SEHNR and CDR2 is FQNEAQ (reference sequence). The DNA for the CDR3 is TGTGCCAGCGGGGACAGGGGCAGCAATGAGCAGTTCTTC. Its translation is CASGDRGSNEQFF.

J is TRBJ1-2 and V is TRBV6-2 or TRBV6-3; D unclear. CDR1 is MNHEY, CDR2 SVGEGT, per germline. V gave up 5 bases and J gave up 8 bases, with 15 bases separating them. The CDR3 consists of 13 residues. CDR3 in DNA: TGTGCCAGCAGTCGAGACACATCTAAGGGCTACACCTTC. It specifies CASSRDTSKGYTF.

A few counts support this clone. V and J are TRBV24-1 and TRBJ2-3; possible D gene TRBD2, 5 bases. CDR3 length: 15 residues. Germline V CDR1 and CDR2: KGHDR, SFDVKD. V dropped 2 bases and J dropped 0 bases, with 8 bases sitting between them. Written as DNA, the CDR3 is TGTGCCACCAGTGATTCGCAGCGGAGCACAGATACGCAGTATTTT. Residues: CATSDSQRSTDTQYF.

The CDR3 sequence: CASSLTGGSGYTF. The CDR3 DNA reads TGTGCCAGCAGCTTGACAGGGGGCTCTGGCTACACCTTC. The V gene is TRBV7-8, the J gene TRBJ1-2; 10 bases are a match to TRBD1. CDR3 length: 13 residues. Germline V gives CDR1 SGHVS, CDR2 FQNEAQ. V trimming: 3 bases; J trimming: 7 bases; junction bases outside the gene matches: 2.

This rearrangement joins TRBV19 to TRBJ2-3, with D possibly TRBD2 on 7 matching bases. V lost 8 bases to trimming and J lost 1 base, with 13 bases between them. Germline V gene data show CDR1 as LNHDA and CDR2 as SQIVND (reference sequence). This CDR3 has 14 residues. CDR3 region: CASASGGRTDTQYF. CDR3 sequence (DNA): TGTGCCAGTGCGTCGGGGGGCCGCACAGATACGCAGTATTTT.

The gene calls are TRBV7-2 and TRBJ2-1; D not resolved. V lost 1 base to trimming and J lost 12 bases, with 10 bases between them. The CDR3 contains 12 residues. From germline, CDR1 is SGHTA and CDR2 FQGNSA. The CDR3 is CASSLVEQAQFF. The CDR3 DNA sequence: TGTGCCAGCAGCTTAGTTGAGCAGGCGCAGTTCTTC.

This chain uses TRBV19 with TRBJ1-1; TRBD1 agrees at 8 bases. The CDR3 is 15 residues long. The germline gives CDR1 LNHDA, CDR2 SQIVND (reference sequence). V was pared by 1 base and J by 1 base, with 2 bases of the junction left unmatched. In DNA, the CDR3 is TGTGCCAGTAGTATAGCCGGACAGGGGAACACTGAAGCTTTCTTT. It translates to CASSIAGQGNTEAFF.

The chain combines TRBV10-3 with TRBJ1-1; D remains ambiguous. The germline V gene has CDR1 ENHRY and CDR2 SYGVKD. The V end lost 0 bases, the J end lost 2 bases, and 10 bases lay between the germline ends. This CDR3 has 15 amino acids. The CDR3 DNA follows: TGTGCCATCAGTGAGTCTGGTACAGCAAACACTGAAGCTTTCTTT. Protein sequence: CAISESGTANTEAFF.

The chain links TRBV2 to TRBJ1-5; 8 bases map to TRBD1. The CDR3 has 16 amino acids. Trimming removed 5 bases from V and 2 bases from J; junction bases left unmatched: 8. Germline V gene lookup returns CDR1 SNHLY and CDR2 FYNNEI. The chain's CDR3 is CASSSGQGGGNQPQHF. The DNA of the CDR3 is TGTGCCAGCAGTTCCGGACAGGGCGGTGGCAATCAGCCCCAGCATTTT.

This clone was found a few times. The V and J genes are TRBV7-2 and TRBJ1-6; D perhaps matches TRBD1 (5 bases). Germline V CDR1 and CDR2: SGHTA, FQGNSA. With 1 base removed from V and 6 bases from J, the gap between germline ends came to 10 bases. The CDR3 loop spans 15 amino acids. This CDR3 is CASSLVRGSNSPLHF. In nucleotides, the CDR3 is TGTGCCAGCAGCTTAGTAAGGGGAAGTAATTCACCCCTCCACTTT.

J is TRBJ1-1 and V is TRBV7-3, with D perhaps matching TRBD1 (5 bases). CDR3 length: 17 residues. Trimming pared 5 bases from V and 0 bases from J, leaving 19 bases between. Germline values: CDR1 SGHTA, CDR2 FQGTGA. CDR3 residues: CASSPSRVVDMNTEAFF. The CDR3 DNA reads TGTGCCAGCAGCCCCAGCAGGGTAGTCGACATGAACACTGAAGCTTTCTTT.